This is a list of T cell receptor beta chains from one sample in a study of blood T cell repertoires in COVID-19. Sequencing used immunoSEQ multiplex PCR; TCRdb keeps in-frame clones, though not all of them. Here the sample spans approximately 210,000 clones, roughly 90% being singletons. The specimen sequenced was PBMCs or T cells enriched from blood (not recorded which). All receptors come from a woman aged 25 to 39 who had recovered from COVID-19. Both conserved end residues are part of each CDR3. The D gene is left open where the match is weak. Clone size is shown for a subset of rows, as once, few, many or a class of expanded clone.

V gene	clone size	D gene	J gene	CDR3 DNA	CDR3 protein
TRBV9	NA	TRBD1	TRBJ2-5	TGTGCCAGCAGCGTAGCCCCCACAGGGGGTTTACAAGAGACCCAGTACTTC	CASSVAPTGGLQETQYF
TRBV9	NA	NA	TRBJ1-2	TGTGCCAGCAGCGTAGGGGGCAGGATGAACTATGGCTACACCTTC	CASSVGGRMNYGYTF
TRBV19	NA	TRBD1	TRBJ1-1	TGTGCCAGTAGTATAGGGGCAGGGGGAGAAACTGAAGCTTTCTTT	CASSIGAGGETEAFF
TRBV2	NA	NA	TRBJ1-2	TGTGCCAGCAATCCTCCTGGGTCGGAGGGCTATGGCTACACCTTC	CASNPPGSEGYGYTF
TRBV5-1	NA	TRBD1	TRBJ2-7	TGCGCCAGCAGCCCGCGGGACAGGGGCGGAGAGCAGTACTTC	CASSPRDRGGEQYF
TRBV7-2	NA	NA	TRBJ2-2	TGTGCCAGCAGCCGAGGCACCGGGGAGCTGTTTTTT	CASSRGTGELFF
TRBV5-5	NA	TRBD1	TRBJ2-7	TGTGCCAGCAGCTTGGTAGCCGGGACAGGAGCCTACGAGCAGTACTTC	CASSLVAGTGAYEQYF
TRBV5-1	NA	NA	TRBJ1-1	TGCGCCAGCAGCTTGGGGCGACACCTGAACACTGAAGCTTTCTTT	CASSLGRHLNTEAFF
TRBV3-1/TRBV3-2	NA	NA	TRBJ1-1	TGTGCCAGCAGCCAGAGTCCCACTGAAGCTTTCTTT	CASSQSPTEAFF
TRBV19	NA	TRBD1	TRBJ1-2	TGTGCCAGTCGGTCTGACAGGGGAAACTATGGCTACACCTTC	CASRSDRGNYGYTF
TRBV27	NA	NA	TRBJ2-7	TGTGCCAGCCGCCCTTATCAGACGGGTTCCTACGAGCAGTACTTC	CASRPYQTGSYEQYF
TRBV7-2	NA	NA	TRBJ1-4	TGTGCCAGCGCACGGGGGTTAGATAATGAAAAACTGTTTTTT	CASARGLDNEKLFF
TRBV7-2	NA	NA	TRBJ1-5	TGTGCCAGCAGCTTAGGTCCCAGCAGGCAGCCCCAGCATTTT	CASSLGPSRQPQHF
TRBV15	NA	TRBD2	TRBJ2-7	TGTGCCACCAGCAGAGATTTATCGGGACTATCAGTAGGGCAGTACTTC	CATSRDLSGLSVGQYF
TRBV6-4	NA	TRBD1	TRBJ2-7	TGTGCCAGCAGCTTAGCGACAGGGGGATTGTACGAGCAGTACTTC	CASSLATGGLYEQYF
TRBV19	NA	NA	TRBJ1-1	TGTGCCAGTAGTACGGACAGGAACACTGAAGCTTTCTTT	CASSTDRNTEAFF
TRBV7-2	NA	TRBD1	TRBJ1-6	TGTGCCAGCATCGTAGACAGGGGGCAATCACCCCTCCACTTT	CASIVDRGQSPLHF
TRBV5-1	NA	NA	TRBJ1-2	TGCGCCAGCAGCTCCCGAAGGGGTGCTAACTATGGCTACACCTTC	CASSSRRGANYGYTF
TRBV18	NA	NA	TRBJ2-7	TGTGCCAGCTCACCAATCCCAGGGGACGAGCAGTACTTC	CASSPIPGDEQYF
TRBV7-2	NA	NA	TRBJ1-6	TGTGCCAGCAGCTCAAGACTCGCTCGGGATTCACCCCTCCACTTT	CASSSRLARDSPLHF
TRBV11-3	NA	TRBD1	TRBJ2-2	TGTGCCAGCAGCTATCAGGGGGCGAACACCGGGGAGCTGTTTTTT	CASSYQGANTGELFF
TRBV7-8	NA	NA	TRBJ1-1	TGTGCCAGCAGTGCGGCCCCAAGGACTGAAGCTTTCTTT	CASSAAPRTEAFF
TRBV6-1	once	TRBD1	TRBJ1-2	TGTGCCAGCAGTGACACAGGGGCCTATGGCTACACCTTC	CASSDTGAYGYTF
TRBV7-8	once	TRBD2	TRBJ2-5	TGTGCCAGCAGCTCCGATAGCGGGAGTGGCGAGACCCAGTACTTC	CASSSDSGSGETQYF
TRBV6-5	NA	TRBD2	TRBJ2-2	TGTGCCAGCAGTTTACTAGCGGGTGTCACCGGGGAGCTGTTTTTT	CASSLLAGVTGELFF
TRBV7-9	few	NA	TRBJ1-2	TGTGCCAGCAGCCTACCCGGGGGGTATGGCTACACCTTC	CASSLPGGYGYTF
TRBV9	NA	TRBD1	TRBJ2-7	TGTGCCAGCAGCTTAAGCCCGGGACAGGGATCCTACGAGCAGTACTTC	CASSLSPGQGSYEQYF
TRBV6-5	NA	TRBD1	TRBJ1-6	TGTGCCGCCGGGACAGTGCCAAATTCACCCCTCCACTTT	CAAGTVPNSPLHF
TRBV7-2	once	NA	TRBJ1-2	TGTGCCAGCAGCTCGGGACTGGACCTTTTGTATGGCTACACCTTC	CASSSGLDLLYGYTF
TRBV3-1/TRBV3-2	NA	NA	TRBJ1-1	TGTGCCAGCAGCCAAGGGATAGGGGGCACTGAAGCTTTCTTT	CASSQGIGGTEAFF
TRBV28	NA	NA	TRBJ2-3	TGTGCCAGCAGTTTAGATCCGGCGGGAGATACGCAGTATTTT	CASSLDPAGDTQYF
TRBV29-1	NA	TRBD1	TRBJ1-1	TGCAGCGTTGCATCACAGGGGGATTACTGGAACACTGAAGCTTTCTTT	CSVASQGDYWNTEAFF
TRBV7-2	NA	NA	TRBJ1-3	TGTGCCAGCAGTCTATCATACGGGGAGGGTGGAAACACCATATATTTT	CASSLSYGEGGNTIYF
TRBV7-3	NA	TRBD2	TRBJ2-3	TGTGCCAGCAGCTTTGGTTCGCTAGCGGGAAGAACAGATACGCAGTATTTT	CASSFGSLAGRTDTQYF
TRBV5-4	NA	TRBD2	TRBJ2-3	TGTGCCAGCAGCCCTGGGACTAGCAGCCCAGATACGCAGTATTTT	CASSPGTSSPDTQYF
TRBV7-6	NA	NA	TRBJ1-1	TGTGCCAGCAGCTCCCAGACAGGAGAGAACACTGAAGCTTTCTTT	CASSSQTGENTEAFF
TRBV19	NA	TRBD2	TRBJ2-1	TGTGCCAGTAGTATGGCTAGCGGGGGGGCCCTAGGCTACAATGAGCAGTTCTTC	CASSMASGGALGYNEQFF
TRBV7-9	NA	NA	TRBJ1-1	TGTGCCAGCAGCCGTGAGGGGGAGAACACTGAAGCTTTCTTT	CASSREGENTEAFF
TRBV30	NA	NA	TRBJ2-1	TGTGCCTGGAGTTTCCCCGGGAGAGGACACTACAATGAGCAGTTCTTC	CAWSFPGRGHYNEQFF
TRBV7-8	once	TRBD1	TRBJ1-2	TGTGCCAGCAGCTTAGCGGTCGGGACAGGGGGCGGCTACACCTTC	CASSLAVGTGGGYTF
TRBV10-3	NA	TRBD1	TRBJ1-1	TGTGCCATCAGGCCAGGGGGCGAGGGGCTGAACACTGAAGCTTTCTTT	CAIRPGGEGLNTEAFF
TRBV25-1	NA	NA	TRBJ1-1	TGTGCCAGCAGTGAATCCCCGAAACTGGGGCCAGGCGCTTTCTTT	CASSESPKLGPGAFF
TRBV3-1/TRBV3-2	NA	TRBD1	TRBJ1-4	TGTGCCAGCAGCCGGAAGACAGGGAGTAATGAAAAACTGTTTTTT	CASSRKTGSNEKLFF
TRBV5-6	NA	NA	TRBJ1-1	TGTGCCAGCAGCTTTTTTGACAGCATGAACACTGAAGCTTTCTTT	CASSFFDSMNTEAFF
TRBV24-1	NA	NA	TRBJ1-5	TGTGCCACCAGTGATTCCGATAGAAAGATGAATCAGCCCCAGCATTTT	CATSDSDRKMNQPQHF
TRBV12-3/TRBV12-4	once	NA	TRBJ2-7	TGTGCCAGCAGTCTAAGGGGTGCCTACGAGCAGTACTTC	CASSLRGAYEQYF
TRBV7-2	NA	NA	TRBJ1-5	TGTGCCAGCAGCTTTTACGCGGATAGCAATCAGCCCCAGCATTTT	CASSFYADSNQPQHF
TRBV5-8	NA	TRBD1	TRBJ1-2	TGTGCCAGCAGCTTTCCAACAGGGGATGGCTACACCTTC	CASSFPTGDGYTF
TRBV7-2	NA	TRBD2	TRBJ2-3	TGTGCCAGCAGCTTAGGGGACTACCTAGTTACAGATACGCAGTATTTT	CASSLGDYLVTDTQYF
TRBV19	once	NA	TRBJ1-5	TGTGCCACTAGAAGGGGTGATCAGCCCCAGCATTTT	CATRRGDQPQHF
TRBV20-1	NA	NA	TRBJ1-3	TGCAGTGCTGAAGTAGAAAACACCATATATTTT	CSAEVENTIYF
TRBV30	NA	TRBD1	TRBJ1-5	TGTGCCTGGAGTGAAGGGGGCCCGCCCCAGCATTTT	CAWSEGGPPQHF
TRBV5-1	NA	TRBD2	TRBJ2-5	TGCGCCAGCAGCGGCCCACAGGGGCGGGCTAGCGGGAGAGGGGAGACCCAGTACTTC	CASSGPQGRASGRGETQYF
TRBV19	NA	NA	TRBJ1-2	TGTGCCAGTAGTATAGGGCCGGGTGACTATGGCTACACCTTC	CASSIGPGDYGYTF
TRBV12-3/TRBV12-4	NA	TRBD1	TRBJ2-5	TGTGCCAGCACCCGGGACAGCCAAGAGACCCAGTACTTC	CASTRDSQETQYF
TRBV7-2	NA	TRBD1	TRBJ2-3	TGTGCCAGCAGCACCGACAGGGTCTTGGGAGATACGCAGTATTTT	CASSTDRVLGDTQYF
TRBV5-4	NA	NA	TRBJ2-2	TGTGCCAGCAGCTTGCGACAGGACGGGGAGCTGTTTTTT	CASSLRQDGELFF
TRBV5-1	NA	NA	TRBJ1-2	TGCGCCAGCAGCTTGGGGACTCGGCCAAACTTTCGGGGCTACACCTTC	CASSLGTRPNFRGYTF
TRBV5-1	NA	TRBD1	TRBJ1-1	TGCGCCAGCAGCGCCGGGACAGGCACTGAAGCTTTCTTT	CASSAGTGTEAFF
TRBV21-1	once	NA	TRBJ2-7	TGTGCCAGCCCAGCGGGAGAAAACTACGAGCAGTACTTC	CASPAGENYEQYF